The 30 T cell receptor beta chains below were found in one sample sequenced in a study of blood T cell repertoires in COVID-19. The table came from immunoSEQ multiplex PCR; TCRdb's copy has only in-frame clones and leaves some out. The repertoire has some 35,000 clones, approximately 86% of them found once; the top ten carry around 20%. The sequencing input was peripheral blood. These receptors were obtained from a man aged 70 or older with acute or convalescent COVID-19.

V gene TRBV6-5 combines with J gene TRBJ2-1, with D perhaps matching TRBD1 (7 bases). Germline CDR1 is MNHEY and CDR2 is SVGAGI. With 7 bases removed from V and 2 bases from J, the gap between germline ends came to 9 bases. The CDR3 loop spans 13 amino acids. The CDR3 loop reads CASTGGTYNEQFF. DNA for the CDR3: TGTGCCAGCACAGGGGGGACCTACAATGAGCAGTTCTTC.

CDR3 in DNA: TGCAGCGTTCGAACAGGGGGCGAAGAGACCCAGTACTTC. Translation gives CSVRTGGEETQYF. This chain connects TRBV29-1 to TRBJ2-5, with 9 bases matching TRBD1. The CDR3 has 13 residues. Unmatched junction bases numbered 4, after V lost 5 bases and J lost 3 bases. The germline gives CDR1 SQVTM, CDR2 ANQGSEA.

V is TRBV7-2 and J is TRBJ1-2; D gene unclear. The CDR3 is 15 residues long. Trimming left V 4 bases short and J 4 bases short, with 16 bases between. Germline CDR1 reads SGHTA; CDR2 reads FQGNSA. The CDR3 DNA reads TGTGCCAGCAGCTCTATGGCGGGAGGCGGCTATGGCTACACCTTC. Translation gives CASSSMAGGGYGYTF.

The chain has TRBV6-2 or TRBV6-3 and TRBJ2-2, with TRBD1 matching 7 bases. Trimming removed 2 bases from V and 1 base from J; junction bases left unmatched: 1. The CDR3 consists of 15 residues. Germline loops: CDR1 MNHEY, CDR2 SVGEGT. The CDR3 reads CASSYRDRNTGELFF. The CDR3 bases are TGTGCCAGCAGTTACCGGGACAGGAACACCGGGGAGCTGTTTTTT.

The chain carries TRBV27 and TRBJ2-7; 8 positions match TRBD1. Germline V lookup: CDR1 MNHEY, CDR2 SMNVEV (reference sequence). The CDR3 has 17 residues. Trimming removed 4 bases from V and 0 bases from J; junction bases left unmatched: 11. The CDR3 DNA follows: TGTGCCAGCAGTTCCCTCGGGACAGGTTTGAGCTCCTACGAGCAGTACTTC. This gives the protein CASSSLGTGLSSYEQYF.

The chain recombines TRBV6-5 with TRBJ2-1; a possible D gene is TRBD2 (5 bases). Trimming removed 6 bases from V and 7 bases from J, with 13 bases in between. The CDR3 is made up of 13 amino acids. Germline values: CDR1 MNHEY, CDR2 SVGAGI. The CDR3 here is CASSRRDFNEQFF. The CDR3 nucleotides read TGTGCCAGCAGCCGCCGGGATTTTAATGAGCAGTTCTTC.

V is TRBV5-4 and J is TRBJ2-5; D is undetermined. Germline lookup yields CDR1 SGHNT and CDR2 YYREEE (reference sequence). V dropped 2 bases and J dropped 3 bases, with 2 bases sitting between them. The CDR3 spans 11 residues. CDR3 residues: CASSFKETQYF. The CDR3 nucleotides read TGTGCCAGCAGCTTCAAAGAGACCCAGTACTTC. Combining the CDR3 with reference TRBV5-4 and TRBJ2-5 gives the whole variable domain ETGVTQSPTHLIKTRGQQVTLRCSSQSGHNTVSWYQQALGQGPQFIFQYYREEENGRGNFPPRFSGLQFPNYSSELNVNALELDDSALYLCASSFKETQYFGPGTRLLVL.

In its sample, this clone was seen once. This chain uses TRBV24-1 with TRBJ1-2, with 12 bases fitting TRBD1. V shed 0 bases, J shed 8 bases, and the junction held 6 bases outside the gene matches. Germline V gives CDR1 KGHDR, CDR2 SFDVKD. This CDR3 has 16 amino acids. The CDR3 sequence: CATSDLGWDRGPGYTF. In nucleotides, the CDR3 is TGTGCCACCAGTGATTTGGGGTGGGACAGGGGGCCAGGCTACACCTTC.

The rearrangement joins TRBV6-1 to TRBJ2-1, with D perhaps TRBD1 (5 bases). Trimming removed 2 bases from V and 6 bases from J, with 11 bases in between. There are 14 residues in the CDR3. CDR1 MNHNS and CDR2 SASEGT come from the germline V gene. This chain's CDR3 is CASSENGRVNEQFF. The CDR3 nucleotides read TGTGCCAGCAGTGAAAATGGCAGGGTCAATGAGCAGTTCTTC.

The chain recombines TRBV6-2 or TRBV6-3 with TRBJ2-5, with 9 bases matching TRBD1. CDR3 length: 16 amino acids. Unmatched junction bases numbered 8, after V lost 4 bases and J lost 2 bases. In germline, CDR1 is MNHEY, CDR2 SVGEGT. CDR3 sequence reads: CASSSGQGKGQETQYF. The CDR3 DNA reads as TGTGCCAGCAGTTCGGGACAGGGTAAGGGTCAAGAGACCCAGTACTTC.

J is TRBJ1-5 and V is TRBV7-2, with 8 positions matching TRBD1. V shed 2 bases, J shed 4 bases, and the junction held 7 bases outside the gene matches. Germline lookup yields CDR1 SGHTA and CDR2 FQGNSA. The CDR3 contains 16 residues. The CDR3 is CASSLYARGLNQPQHF. CDR3 coding DNA: TGTGCCAGCAGCTTATACGCCAGGGGGCTAAATCAGCCCCAGCATTTT.

The genes are TRBV18 and TRBJ2-7; D is unresolved. CDR3 length: 13 amino acids. CDR1 is KGHSH and CDR2 is LQKENI in the germline V gene. The V end lost 5 bases, the J end lost 3 bases, and 11 bases lay between the germline ends. This CDR3 reads CASSFGPRYEQYF. In nucleotides, the CDR3 is TGTGCCAGCTCATTCGGTCCACGCTACGAGCAGTACTTC.

This clone has only a few counts. The genes are TRBV28 and TRBJ2-7; 8 positions match TRBD2. The J segment lost 0 bases and the V segment lost 2 bases, leaving 0 bases of the junction unmatched. From germline, CDR1 is MDHEN and CDR2 SYDVKM. This CDR3 has 14 residues. This chain's CDR3 is CASSLSGSSYEQYF. CDR3 DNA sequence: TGTGCCAGCAGTTTAAGCGGGAGCTCCTACGAGCAGTACTTC.

This chain uses TRBV9 with TRBJ2-5; 15 bases align to TRBD2. The V segment lost 4 bases and the J segment 5 bases; nucleotides outside the gene matches: 9. The germline V gene encodes CDR1 SGDLS and CDR2 YYNGEE. The CDR3 is 17 residues long. DNA for the CDR3: TGTGCCAGCAGCCCCGGACTAGCGGGAGGGCCTGGGGAGACCCAGTACTTC. It yields the protein CASSPGLAGGPGETQYF. Full variable domain (remainder filled in from reference TRBV9 and TRBJ2-5): DSGVTQTPKHLITATGQRVTLRCSPRSGDLSVYWYQQSLDQGLQFLIQYYNGEERAKGNILERFSAQQFPDLHSELNLSSLELGDSALYFCASSPGLAGGPGETQYFGPGTRLLVL.

The chain has TRBV3-1 (or the pseudogene TRBV3-2) and TRBJ2-7; 13 bases match TRBD2. The CDR3 consists of 17 residues. V lost 4 bases to trimming and J lost 5 bases; unmatched junction nucleotides: 11. CDR1 and CDR2 (germline): LGHDT, YNNKEL (reference sequence). Written as DNA, the CDR3 is TGTGCCAGCAGCCCTTTACTAGCGGGAGGGCCTAGGAACGAGCAGTACTTC. Residues: CASSPLLAGGPRNEQYF.

CDR3 sequence: CASSTDRGRGDTIYF. CDR3 nucleotide sequence: TGTGCCAGCAGTACTGACAGGGGGCGAGGAGACACCATATATTTT. This chain connects TRBV2 to TRBJ1-3, with 10 positions matching TRBD1. The CDR3 length is 15 residues. Germline V gene data show CDR1 as SNHLY and CDR2 as FYNNEI. V lost 5 bases, J lost 8 bases, and 9 bases stayed unmatched.

The V and J genes are TRBV5-1 and TRBJ1-5, with 8 bases lining up with TRBD1. Germline V gene lookup returns CDR1 SGHRS and CDR2 YFSETQ. This CDR3 has 16 amino acids. The trim removed 0 bases at V and 6 bases at J, leaving 8 bases unmatched. CDR3 sequence: CASSLEAGGLGQPQHF. CDR3 in DNA: TGCGCCAGCAGCTTGGAGGCAGGGGGCTTAGGTCAGCCCCAGCATTTT.

The CDR3 coding sequence is TGTGCCAGCAGTTACTCAGAGGTTTTCACAGATACGCAGTATTTT. It encodes CASSYSEVFTDTQYF. The V call is TRBV6-2 or TRBV6-3, the J call TRBJ2-3; no definite D call. V was cut by 0 bases and J by 2 bases, with 9 bases left in between. This CDR3 spans 15 amino acids. CDR1 is MNHEY and CDR2 is SVGEGT in the germline V gene.

This clone is a singleton in its sample. The J gene is TRBJ1-1, the V gene TRBV15; weak D call: TRBD1 (5 bases). There are 12 residues in the CDR3. Germline loops: CDR1 LNHNV, CDR2 YYDKDF (reference sequence). The V end was cut by 2 bases, the J end by 5 bases, with 6 bases between. CDR3: CATSRYRTEAFF. The CDR3 DNA reads as TGTGCCACCAGCAGATACAGGACTGAAGCTTTCTTT.

The rearrangement links TRBV27 to TRBJ2-1; 8 nucleotides agree with TRBD1. In germline, CDR1 is MNHEY, CDR2 SMNVEV (reference sequence). The junction had 12 bases not matched to a gene; V was cut back by 5 bases and J by 9 bases. There are 15 residues in the CDR3. The chain's CDR3 is CASSTEDRAGSEQFF. The CDR3 DNA reads as TGTGCCAGCAGTACGGAGGACAGGGCGGGTAGTGAGCAGTTCTTC.

V and J are TRBV9 and TRBJ2-1, with TRBD1 identical over 7 bases. Germline V gene data show CDR1 as SGDLS and CDR2 as YYNGEE. The CDR3 totals 15 residues. After removal of 2 bases from V and 7 bases from J, the junction contained 9 bases not matched to a gene. CDR3 sequence (DNA): TGTGCCAGCAGCGTTTCCGGGACAGAAAGTAATGAGCAGTTCTTC. This encodes CASSVSGTESNEQFF.

The chain joins TRBV20-1 to TRBJ2-1; 10 positions match TRBD2. Germline CDR1 DFQATT, CDR2 SNEGSKA (reference sequence). The length of the CDR3 is 14 residues. The trim removed 3 bases at V and 10 bases at J, leaving 9 bases unmatched. The chain's CDR3 is CSASSTSGVPEQFF. CDR3 nucleotides: TGCAGTGCTAGTAGTACTAGCGGGGTTCCGGAGCAGTTCTTC.

This clone has more than one count but fewer than ten. This sequence joins TRBV19 and TRBJ1-5, with 7 bases aligning to TRBD1. Germline CDR1 and CDR2: LNHDA and SQIVND (reference sequence). Trimming at V came to 5 bases and at J to 7 bases, leaving 5 bases not matched to a gene. The CDR3 loop spans 13 amino acids. In DNA form, the CDR3 reads TGTGCCAGTAGTCCCGACAGGGAGCAGCCCCAGCATTTT. Translated: CASSPDREQPQHF.

The chain links TRBV25-1 to TRBJ2-7; no definite D call. The CDR3 consists of 14 residues. Per the germline V gene, CDR1 is MGHDK and CDR2 is SYGVNS. V was cut by 2 bases and J by 5 bases, with 13 bases left in between. CDR3 sequence reads: CASSEQRRDHEQYF. CDR3 DNA sequence: TGTGCCAGCAGTGAACAGCGCCGAGACCACGAGCAGTACTTC.

The chain couples TRBV5-6 to TRBJ1-3, with D unresolved. Per germline, CDR1 SGHDT and CDR2 YYEEEE. The V end lost 1 base, the J end lost 4 bases, and 18 bases lay between the germline ends. The CDR3 contains 17 residues. CDR3 nucleotide sequence: TGTGCCAGCAGCTTGTGGGCACCAGAATTATTCGGAAACACCATATATTTT. Residues: CASSLWAPELFGNTIYF. Full variable domain (remainder filled in from reference TRBV5-6 and TRBJ1-3): DAGVTQSPTHLIKTRGQQVTLRCSPKSGHDTVSWYQQALGQGPQFIFQYYEEEERQRGNFPDRFSGHQFPNYSSELNVNALLLGDSALYLCASSLWAPELFGNTIYFGEGSWLTVV.

J is TRBJ2-5 and V is TRBV5-1; D unclear. The CDR3 contains 12 residues. Germline CDR1 is SGHRS and CDR2 is YFSETQ. Trimming left V 0 bases short and J 5 bases short, with 5 bases between. The CDR3 DNA follows: TGCGCCAGCAGCTTGGAGCTGGAGACCCAGTACTTC. Protein: CASSLELETQYF.

This sequence joins TRBV7-2 and TRBJ2-5; D gene unclear. Deletions cut 2 bases from V and 7 bases from J, with 5 bases between. Germline CDR1 is SGHTA and CDR2 is FQGNSA. CDR3 length: 11 residues. CDR3 in DNA: TGTGCCAGCAGCTTACCGGGGACCCAGTACTTC. It codes for CASSLPGTQYF.

This chain uses TRBV5-1 with TRBJ2-1, with 8 bases fitting TRBD2. This CDR3 spans 16 amino acids. In germline, CDR1 is SGHRS, CDR2 YFSETQ. The trim removed 4 bases at V and 10 bases at J, leaving 16 bases unmatched. The CDR3 sequence is CASSVAGTRTLGEQFF. The CDR3 DNA reads TGCGCCAGCAGCGTGGCCGGGACTAGGACACTAGGAGAGCAGTTCTTC.

V is TRBV19 and J is TRBJ2-2; possibly TRBD2 for D (6 bases). This CDR3 contains 15 residues. The V gene lost 7 bases and the J gene lost 4 bases, with 16 bases spanning the gap. The V gene's germline CDR1 is LNHDA and CDR2 SQIVND (reference sequence). The CDR3 is CASNRLGIRTGELFF. Here the CDR3 DNA reads TGTGCCAGTAATAGACTAGGAATCCGCACCGGGGAGCTGTTTTTT.

As for this clone: A junction boundary mismatches the germline segment, possibly from a read error. This chain links TRBV7-7 with TRBJ2-1; 10 bases agree with TRBD1. There are 16 residues in the CDR3. CDR1 SSHAT and CDR2 FNYEAQ come from the germline V gene (reference sequence). This CDR3 reads CASSLAGGQGINEQFF. The CDR3 nucleotides are TGTGCTAGCAGCTTAGCAGGGGGACAGGGGATCAATGAGCAGTTCTTC. Full variable domain (rest looked up from reference TRBV7-7 and TRBJ2-1): GAGVSQSPRYKVTKRGQDVTLRCDPISSHATLYWYQQALGQGPEFLTYFNYEAQPDKSGLPSDRFSAERPEGSISTLTIQRTEQRDSAMYRCASSLAGGQGINEQFFGPGTRLTVL.